This T cell receptor (beta chain) stems from a study of CD8 T cells in ankylosing spondylitis. Study findings and constraints: In ankylosing spondylitis blood, a motif of roughly eight highly homologous TCR beta variants appeared characteristic.

The V gene's germline CDR1 is MGHRA and CDR2 YSYEKL. Between the trimmed V and J ends, which lost 4 bases and 3 bases, there was a span of 16 bases. CDR3 length: 16 residues. About this clonotype itself: The antigen remains unidentified.

A single record per CDR3 protein comes from TCRdb applying MiXCR to the 5' RACE reads. The sample lists 650,000 to 800,000 distinct CDR3 sequences; 19% were seen once. The sequence was obtained from a male donor with ankylosing spondylitis. The genes are TRBV4-1 and TRBJ1-5, with a weak D call TRBD1 (5 bases). Sequencing was carried out using blood, either unsorted or a sorted T cell fraction (not recorded which). CDR3 protein: CASSPGPGTNNQPQHF. DNA for the CDR3: TGCGCCAGCAGCCCAGGGCCGGGAACGAACAATCAGCCCCAGCATTTT.